This T cell receptor (beta chain) was captured by sequencing in a study of T cell repertoires in cytomegalovirus infection. At the level of the study: In the study, CMV epitopes included recently identified HLA-C-restricted and well-studied HLA-B-restricted ones. TCR beta signatures that were public indicated CMV infection and matching HLA type. Study-level findings and limits: Identification of carriers of CMV plus the relevant HLA was achieved through cumulative public TCR beta family frequency. Clonotypes of TCR beta that were HLA-C-restricted and CMV-specific dominated the ex vivo response.

TCRdb fed the reads into MiXCR, producing one record per CDR3 protein. The table has 680,000 or so distinct CDR3 sequences, about 30% seen once. As concerns this clonotype: Its target is not known.

The sample was cultured PBMCs, taken from culture after CMV antigen stimulation. This clonotype was obtained from a human donor in good health (CMV status not recorded). Some clones in this sample may be carry-over from other donors' samples.

For the CDR3, the DNA is TGTGCCAGCAGCTTGTACCAGGACACTGAAGCTTTCTTT. Translated, it gives CASSLYQDTEAFF. J is TRBJ1-1 and V is TRBV11-2; D gene uncertain. CDR3 length: 13 residues. Trimming cost V 3 bases and J 3 bases, with 8 bases left between them. Germline V gene lookup returns CDR1 SGHAT and CDR2 FQNNGV. Together with reference TRBV11-2 and TRBJ1-1, the CDR3 gives the full variable domain: EAGVAQSPRYKIIEKRQSVAFWCNPISGHATLYWYQQILGQGPKLLIQFQNNGVVDDSQLPKDRFSAERLKGVDSTLKIQPAKLEDSAVYLCASSLYQDTEAFFGQGTRLTVV.